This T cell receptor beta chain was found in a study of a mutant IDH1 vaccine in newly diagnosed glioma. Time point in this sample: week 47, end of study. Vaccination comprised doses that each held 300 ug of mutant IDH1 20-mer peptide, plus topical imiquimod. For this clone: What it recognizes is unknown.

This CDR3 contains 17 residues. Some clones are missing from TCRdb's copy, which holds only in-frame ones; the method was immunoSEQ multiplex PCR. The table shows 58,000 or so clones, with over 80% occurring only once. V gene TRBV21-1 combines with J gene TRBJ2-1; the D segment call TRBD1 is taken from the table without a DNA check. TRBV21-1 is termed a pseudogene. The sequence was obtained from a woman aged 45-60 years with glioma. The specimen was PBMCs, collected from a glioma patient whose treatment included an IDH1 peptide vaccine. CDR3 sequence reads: CASSKISRDRVSNEQFF. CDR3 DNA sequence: TGTGCCAGCAGCAAAATAAGCCGGGACAGGGTATCCAATGAGCAGTTCTTC.